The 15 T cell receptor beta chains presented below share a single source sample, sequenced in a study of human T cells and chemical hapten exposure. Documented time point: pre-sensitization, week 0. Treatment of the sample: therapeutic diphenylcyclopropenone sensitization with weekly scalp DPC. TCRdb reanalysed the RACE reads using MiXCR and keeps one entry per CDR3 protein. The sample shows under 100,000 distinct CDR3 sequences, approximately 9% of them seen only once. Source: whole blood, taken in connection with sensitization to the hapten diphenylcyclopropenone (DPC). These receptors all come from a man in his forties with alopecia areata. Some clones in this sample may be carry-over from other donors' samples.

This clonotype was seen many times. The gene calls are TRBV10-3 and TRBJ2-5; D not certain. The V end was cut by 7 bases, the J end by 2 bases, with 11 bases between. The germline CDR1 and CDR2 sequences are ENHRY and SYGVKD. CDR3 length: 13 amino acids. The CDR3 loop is CAIKLDAQETQYF. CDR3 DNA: TGTGCCATCAAACTGGACGCTCAAGAGACCCAGTACTTC.

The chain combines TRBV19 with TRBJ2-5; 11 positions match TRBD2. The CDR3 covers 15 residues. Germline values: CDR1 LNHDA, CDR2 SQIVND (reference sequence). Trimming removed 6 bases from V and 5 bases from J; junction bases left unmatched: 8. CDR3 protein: CASSKGLAERETQYF. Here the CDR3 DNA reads TGTGCCAGTAGCAAGGGACTAGCGGAACGCGAGACCCAGTACTTC.

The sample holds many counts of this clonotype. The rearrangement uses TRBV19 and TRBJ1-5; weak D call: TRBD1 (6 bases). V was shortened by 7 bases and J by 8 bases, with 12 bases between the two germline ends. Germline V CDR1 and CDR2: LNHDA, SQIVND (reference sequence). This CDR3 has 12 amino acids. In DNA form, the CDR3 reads TGTGCCAGTACCCAACAGGGAGAGCCCCAGCATTTT. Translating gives CASTQQGEPQHF. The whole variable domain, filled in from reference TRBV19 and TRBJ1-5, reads DGGITQSPKYLFRKEGQNVTLSCEQNLNHDAMYWYRQDPGQGLRLIYYSQIVNDFQKGDIAEGYSVSREKKESFPLTVTSAQKNPTAFYLCASTQQGEPQHFGDGTRLSIL.

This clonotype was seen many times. CDR3 nucleotide sequence: TGTGCCAGCAGTTTAACGCGTGGCTACACCTTC. This encodes CASSLTRGYTF. The rearrangement links TRBV28 to TRBJ1-2; D uncertain. Germline V gene lookup returns CDR1 MDHEN and CDR2 SYDVKM. The CDR3 length is 11 residues. Trimming took 2 bases from V and 7 from J, leaving 5 bases between them.

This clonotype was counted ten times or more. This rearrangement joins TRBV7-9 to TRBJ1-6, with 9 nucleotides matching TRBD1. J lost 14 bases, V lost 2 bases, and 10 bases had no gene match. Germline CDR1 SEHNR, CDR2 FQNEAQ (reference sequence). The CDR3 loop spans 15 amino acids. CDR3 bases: TGTGCCAGCAGCTTATCTGGGACAGGGACCTCCACCCTCCACTTT. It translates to CASSLSGTGTSTLHF. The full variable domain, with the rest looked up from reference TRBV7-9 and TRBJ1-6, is DTGVSQNPRHKITKRGQNVTFRCDPISEHNRLYWYRQTLGQGPEFLTYFQNEAQLEKSRLLSDRFSAERPKGSFSTLEIQRTEQGDSAMYLCASSLSGTGTSTLHFGNGTRLTVT.

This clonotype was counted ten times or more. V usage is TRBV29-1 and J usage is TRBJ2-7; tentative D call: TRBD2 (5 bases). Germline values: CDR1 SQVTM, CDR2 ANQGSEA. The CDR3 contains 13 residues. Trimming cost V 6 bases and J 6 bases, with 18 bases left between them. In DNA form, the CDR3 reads TGCAGCGTCGGAAGGATTTCGGGGAGCGAGCAGTACTTC. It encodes CSVGRISGSEQYF.

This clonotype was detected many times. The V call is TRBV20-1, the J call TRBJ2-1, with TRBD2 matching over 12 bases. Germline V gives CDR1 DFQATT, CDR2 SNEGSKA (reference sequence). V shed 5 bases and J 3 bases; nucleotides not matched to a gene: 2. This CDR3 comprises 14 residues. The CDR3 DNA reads TGCAGTGCTTGGACTAGCGGGAACTACAATGAGCAGTTCTTC. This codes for CSAWTSGNYNEQFF.

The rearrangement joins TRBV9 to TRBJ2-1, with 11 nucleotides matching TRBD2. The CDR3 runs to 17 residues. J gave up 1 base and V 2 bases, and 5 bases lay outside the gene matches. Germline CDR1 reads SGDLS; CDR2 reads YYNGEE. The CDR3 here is CASSVTSGRISYNEQFF. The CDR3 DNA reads TGTGCCAGCAGCGTTACTAGCGGGAGAATTTCCTACAATGAGCAGTTCTTC.

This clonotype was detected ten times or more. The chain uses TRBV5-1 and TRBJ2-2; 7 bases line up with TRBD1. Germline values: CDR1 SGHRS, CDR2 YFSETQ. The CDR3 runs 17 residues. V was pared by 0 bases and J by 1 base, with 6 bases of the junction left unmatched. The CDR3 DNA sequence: TGCGCCAGCAGCTTGGTAGGGACAGCAATGAACACCGGGGAGCTGTTTTTT. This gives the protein CASSLVGTAMNTGELFF.

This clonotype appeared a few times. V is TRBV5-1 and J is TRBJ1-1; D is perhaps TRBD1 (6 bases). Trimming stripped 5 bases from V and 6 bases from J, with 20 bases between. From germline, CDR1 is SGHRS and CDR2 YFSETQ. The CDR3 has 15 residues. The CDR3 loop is CASRPALTGSAEAFF. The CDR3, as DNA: TGCGCCAGCAGGCCCGCTTTAACAGGGAGCGCTGAAGCTTTCTTT.

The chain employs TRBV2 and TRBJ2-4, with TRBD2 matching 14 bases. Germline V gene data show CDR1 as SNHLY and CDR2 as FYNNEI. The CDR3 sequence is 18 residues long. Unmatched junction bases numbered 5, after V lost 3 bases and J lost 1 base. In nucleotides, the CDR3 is TGTGCCAGCAGTGAGGGTGGGACTAGCGGGAGTGCCAAAAACATTCAGTACTTC. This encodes CASSEGGTSGSAKNIQYF.

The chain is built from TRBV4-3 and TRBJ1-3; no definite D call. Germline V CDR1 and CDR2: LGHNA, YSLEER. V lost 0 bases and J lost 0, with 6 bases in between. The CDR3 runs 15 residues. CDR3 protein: CASSQDPSSGNTIYF. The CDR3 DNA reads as TGCGCCAGCAGCCAAGACCCGAGCTCTGGAAACACCATATATTTT.

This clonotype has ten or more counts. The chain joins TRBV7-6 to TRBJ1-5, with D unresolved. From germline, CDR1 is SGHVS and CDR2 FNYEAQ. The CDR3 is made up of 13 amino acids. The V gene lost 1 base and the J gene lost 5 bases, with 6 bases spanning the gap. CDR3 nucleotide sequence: TGTGCCAGCAGCTTAGGAGTGGATCAGCCCCAGCATTTT. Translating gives CASSLGVDQPQHF.

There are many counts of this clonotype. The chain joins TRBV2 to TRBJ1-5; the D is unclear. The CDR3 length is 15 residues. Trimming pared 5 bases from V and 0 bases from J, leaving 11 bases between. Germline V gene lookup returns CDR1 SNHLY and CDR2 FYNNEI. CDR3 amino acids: CASSLTANSNQPQHF. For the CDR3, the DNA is TGTGCCAGCAGTCTTACAGCAAATAGCAATCAGCCCCAGCATTTT.

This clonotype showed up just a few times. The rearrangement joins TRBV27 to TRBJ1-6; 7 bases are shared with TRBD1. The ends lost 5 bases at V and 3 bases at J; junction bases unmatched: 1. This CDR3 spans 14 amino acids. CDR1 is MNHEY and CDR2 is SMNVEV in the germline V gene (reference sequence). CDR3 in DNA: TGTGCCAGCAGTGGACAGGTCTATAATTCACCCCTCCACTTT. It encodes CASSGQVYNSPLHF.